This TCR beta chain is drawn from a study of CD8+CD57+ T cells in acquired aplastic anemia. On the study more broadly: Sorted CD4+ and CD8+ cells yielded around 3 ug of DNA on average.

The template for TCR beta VDJ and CDR3 sequence profiling was genomic DNA. Each CDR3 protein is one row after TCRdb ran MiXCR on the reads. This sample has around 130,000 distinct CDR3 sequences, with around 48% found just once. The source of this sequence is a human donor in good health, serving as a control. Source material: sorted CD4+, CD8+, or CD8+CD57+ T cells (not recorded which) from PBMCs.

The CDR3: CASSLQGPPYAGSNTEAFF. In nucleotides, the CDR3 is TGTGCCAGCAGCTTACAGGGACCCCCATACGCGGGTTCGAACACTGAAGCTTTCTTT. The V and J genes are TRBV11-2 and TRBJ1-1, with a possible D match to TRBD1 (5 bases). CDR3 length: 19 residues. Germline lookup yields CDR1 SGHAT and CDR2 FQNNGV. V lost 2 bases, J lost 1 base, and 23 bases lay in between.